The source of this T cell receptor (beta chain) is a study of graft-versus-host responses after intestinal transplantation. Study background: Each transplant was multivisceral, liver-intestinal, or isolated intestinal. Anti-thymocyte globulin induction preceded 2 to 4 years of tacrolimus and steroid maintenance in all recipients.

Clones were read by immunoSEQ multiplex PCR, and TCRdb kept only the in-frame ones, dropping some. This repertoire shows around 30,000 clones, 85% to 95% found once; its top ten account for roughly 0.72%. To note about this clone: What it recognizes is unknown.

CDR3 length equals 15 residues. V shed 2 bases, J shed 3 bases, and the junction held 8 bases outside the gene matches. Germline V gene data show CDR1 as SGHDT and CDR2 as YYEEEE. Broader study findings: Allografts from individuals with graft-donor T cell macrochimerism displayed high graft-versus-host to host-versus-graft clonal ratios.

The chain employs TRBV5-6 and TRBJ2-7, with TRBD2 identical over 7 bases. The sequence was obtained from a human patient who received an intestinal transplant, so some T cells may come from the graft donor. Source: PBMCs, taken 66 days after intestinal transplant. For the CDR3, the DNA is TGTGCCAGCAGCTTCTCCCTAGCGGAGGTCTACGAGCAGTACTTC. This codes for CASSFSLAEVYEQYF.